These 26 T cell receptor beta chains were all obtained from the same sample, sequenced in a study of blood T cell repertoires in COVID-19. The data were produced by immunoSEQ multiplex PCR, yet TCRdb's version contains in-frame clones alone and is incomplete. This table holds 300,000 to 400,000 clones, around 88% found once. Sequenced input: peripheral blood. These receptors originate from a woman aged 30 to 39 with COVID-19, enrolled during active disease.

The rearrangement joins TRBV6-5 to TRBJ1-6; D might be TRBD1 (5 bases). Germline values: CDR1 MNHEY, CDR2 SVGAGI. V was shortened by 8 bases and J by 7 bases, with 15 bases between the two germline ends. CDR3 size: 14 residues. The CDR3 DNA follows: TGTGCCAGCGCCTCACCTCGGGGGAATTCACCCCTCCACTTT. Amino acid sequence: CASASPRGNSPLHF.

The CDR3 coding sequence is TGTGCCAGCAGCTTGGTCACAGGGGGCTATGAGACCCAGTACTTC. Its translation: CASSLVTGGYETQYF. J is TRBJ2-5 and V is TRBV5-4; 9 nucleotides match TRBD1. After removal of 0 bases from V and 5 bases from J, the junction contained 5 bases not matched to a gene. This CDR3 is built from 15 residues. From germline, CDR1 is SGHNT and CDR2 YYREEE (reference sequence).

The J gene is TRBJ1-1, the V gene TRBV11-2; D remains ambiguous. From germline, CDR1 is SGHAT and CDR2 FQNNGV. The CDR3 has 15 amino acids. V was shortened by 0 bases and J by 8 bases, with 16 bases between the two germline ends. CDR3 in DNA: TGTGCCAGCAGCTTAGATGCCCTCCGGGAGACAGAAGCTTTCTTT. It specifies CASSLDALRETEAFF.

The table lists this clone with a count of one. This sequence joins TRBV30 and TRBJ1-2, with D unresolved. V was clipped by 0 bases and J by 2 bases, with 22 bases between them. The CDR3 is made up of 18 amino acids. CDR1 GTSNPN and CDR2 SVGIG come from the germline V gene (reference sequence). Written as DNA, the CDR3 is TGTGCCTGGAGTGTACGTGGGGAGGAGAGGGCCTTAAACTATGGCTACACCTTC. Its translation: CAWSVRGEERALNYGYTF.

The chain links TRBV7-6 to TRBJ2-5; perhaps TRBD1 as D (5 bases). V dropped 1 base and J dropped 4 bases, with 19 bases sitting between them. Germline loops: CDR1 SGHVS, CDR2 FNYEAQ. This CDR3 has 17 amino acids. The CDR3 DNA reads TGTGCCAGCAGCTTAGTGACAGAATATAGGGGTAGAGAGACCCAGTACTTC. Translating gives CASSLVTEYRGRETQYF.

The J gene is TRBJ2-3, the V gene TRBV19; D might be TRBD2 (6 bases). CDR1 is LNHDA and CDR2 is SQIVND in the germline V gene (reference sequence). The CDR3 spans 16 residues. V lost 7 bases to trimming and J lost 0 bases, with 17 bases between them. CDR3 in amino acids: CASIPGRGESTDTQYF. The CDR3 DNA follows: TGTGCCAGTATCCCTGGGCGGGGCGAAAGCACAGATACGCAGTATTTT.

The chain employs TRBV19 and TRBJ1-2; 10 nucleotides line up with TRBD1. The CDR3 covers 14 residues. CDR1 and CDR2 (germline): LNHDA, SQIVND (reference sequence). V was clipped by 4 bases and J by 5 bases; unmatched bases: 4. CDR3 sequence: CASSSRDRGYGYTF. The DNA for the CDR3 is TGTGCCAGTAGTAGCCGGGACAGGGGATATGGCTACACCTTC.

The chain recombines TRBV11-2 with TRBJ2-5; 8 positions match TRBD2. The CDR3 extends over 15 amino acids. Germline V lookup: CDR1 SGHAT, CDR2 FQNNGV. V shed 4 bases, J shed 2 bases, and the junction held 6 bases outside the gene matches. In DNA, the CDR3 is TGTGCCAGCAGCTATAGCGGGGTAACTCAAGAGACCCAGTACTTC. Protein sequence: CASSYSGVTQETQYF.

The chain recombines TRBV11-2 with TRBJ1-3; D gene unclear. Germline CDR1 is SGHAT and CDR2 is FQNNGV. The CDR3 totals 16 residues. Trimming took off 1 base at V and 5 bases at J, with 15 bases between the two ends. The DNA for the CDR3 is TGTGCCAGCAGCTTAGTGCCGTCGGGGTCACGAAACACCATATATTTT. The encoded protein is CASSLVPSGSRNTIYF.

The chain links TRBV5-1 to TRBJ1-1; D is unresolved. The CDR3 contains 13 residues. Germline CDR1 reads SGHRS; CDR2 reads YFSETQ. Between the trimmed V and J ends, which lost 0 bases and 7 bases, there was a span of 10 bases. CDR3 in amino acids: CASSLGRPFEAFF. In DNA form, the CDR3 reads TGCGCCAGCAGCTTGGGGAGGCCGTTTGAAGCTTTCTTT. Full variable domain (outside the CDR3, taken from reference TRBV5-1 and TRBJ1-1): KAGVTQTPRYLIKTRGQQVTLSCSPISGHRSVSWYQQTPGQGLQFLFEYFSETQRNKGNFPGRFSGRQFSNSRSEMNVSTLELGDSALYLCASSLGRPFEAFFGQGTRLTVV.

The chain combines TRBV18 with TRBJ1-1; TRBD1 matches at 7 bases. Unmatched junction bases numbered 10, after V lost 3 bases and J lost 0 bases. The CDR3 has 17 amino acids. Looked up from germline, CDR1 is KGHSH and CDR2 is LQKENI. The CDR3 DNA sequence: TGTGCCAGCTCACCGTTAACTTTACAGGGGATGAACACTGAAGCTTTCTTT. This gives the protein CASSPLTLQGMNTEAFF.

This chain uses TRBV19 with TRBJ2-6; D is perhaps TRBD1 (6 bases). V was pared by 7 bases and J by 0 bases, with 10 bases between. The CDR3 is 15 residues long. The germline V gene encodes CDR1 LNHDA and CDR2 SQIVND (reference sequence). The CDR3 DNA sequence: TGTGCCAGTACAAACAGGGACTCTGGGGCCAACGTCCTGACTTTC. Its translation: CASTNRDSGANVLTF. The whole variable domain, filled in from reference TRBV19 and TRBJ2-6, reads DGGITQSPKYLFRKEGQNVTLSCEQNLNHDAMYWYRQDPGQGLRLIYYSQIVNDFQKGDIAEGYSVSREKKESFPLTVTSAQKNPTAFYLCASTNRDSGANVLTFGAGSRLTVL.

In this sample, this clone turned up a few times. The CDR3 loop is CASSSGNYEQYF. The CDR3 DNA is TGTGCCAGTAGTTCAGGGAACTACGAGCAGTACTTC. This sequence joins TRBV19 and TRBJ2-7, with a tentative D call TRBD1 (5 bases). Trimming pared 5 bases from V and 3 bases from J, leaving 8 bases between. The CDR3 runs 12 residues. Germline CDR1 and CDR2: LNHDA and SQIVND (reference sequence).

The table lists this clone with a count of one. The CDR3 DNA reads as TGTGCCAGCAGTACGGGACAGGTTTACAATGAGCAGTTCTTC. Protein product: CASSTGQVYNEQFF. The V call is TRBV5-4, the J call TRBJ2-1; 8 positions match TRBD1. The CDR3 spans 14 residues. Looked up from germline, CDR1 is SGHNT and CDR2 is YYREEE (reference sequence). Trimming cost V 5 bases and J 4 bases; bases outside gene matches: 5.

The genes are TRBV27 and TRBJ1-4, with D possibly being TRBD1 (6 bases). The CDR3 contains 13 residues. Germline assignment: CDR1 MNHEY and CDR2 SMNVEV (reference sequence). The ends were cut back, 4 bases at V and 8 bases at J, with 11 bases in the middle. CDR3 nucleotide sequence: TGTGCCAGCAGTTCCAGGGGTAAGGAAAAACTGTTTTTT. This encodes CASSSRGKEKLFF.

Only one count was recorded for this clone. The V gene is TRBV4-2, the J gene TRBJ1-2; D is unresolved. Germline-derived CDR1 and CDR2 are LGHNA and YNFKEQ. Trimming cost V 1 base and J 8 bases, with 17 bases left between them. The CDR3 loop spans 15 amino acids. The CDR3 spells CASSQVGRRLEGYTF. The CDR3 nucleotides are TGTGCCAGCAGCCAAGTCGGCAGGAGGTTGGAGGGCTACACCTTC.

The gene calls are TRBV2 and TRBJ1-5, with 9 positions matching TRBD1. V dropped 7 bases and J dropped 2; count of bases not matched to a gene: 6. Germline lookup yields CDR1 SNHLY and CDR2 FYNNEI. The CDR3 sequence is 15 residues long. The CDR3 here is CASTTDRGGNQPQHF. The CDR3 DNA is TGTGCCAGCACCACGGACAGGGGAGGCAATCAGCCCCAGCATTTT.

V and J are TRBV2 and TRBJ1-4; D perhaps matches TRBD1 (6 bases). The CDR3 covers 12 residues. V was shortened by 8 bases and J by 8 bases, with 12 bases between the two germline ends. The germline gives CDR1 SNHLY, CDR2 FYNNEI. The CDR3 region has the DNA TGTGCCAGCTCAGGGGAATACGAAAAACTGTTTTTT. Its translation is CASSGEYEKLFF.

V is TRBV2 and J is TRBJ2-3, with 7 bases identical to TRBD2. Germline V gene sequence: CDR1 SNHLY, CDR2 FYNNEI. Trimming at V came to 7 bases and at J to 0 bases, leaving 10 bases not matched to a gene. The CDR3 totals 16 residues. The CDR3 loop is CASTAASGASTDTQYF. DNA for the CDR3: TGTGCCAGCACGGCGGCTAGCGGCGCTAGCACAGATACGCAGTATTTT.

The chain recombines TRBV6-1 with TRBJ2-3; D is ambiguous. CDR1 and CDR2 from the germline V gene are MNHNS and SASEGT. The CDR3 length is 15 residues. Trimming removed 2 bases from V and 3 bases from J, with 12 bases in between. DNA of the CDR3: TGTGCCAGCAGTGAACAATACAGAGCTACAGATACGCAGTATTTT. Residues: CASSEQYRATDTQYF.

This chain joins TRBV5-6 and TRBJ1-2; 7 nucleotides line up with TRBD1. The CDR3 length is 16 residues. V gave up 1 base and J gave up 6 bases; unmatched junction bases: 12. CDR1 and CDR2 (germline): SGHDT, YYEEEE. The CDR3 here is CASSLYSGHQGDGYTF. The CDR3 bases are TGTGCCAGCAGCTTGTACTCAGGACACCAGGGGGATGGCTACACCTTC.

This clone was detected a few times. This may be a read error: a much more frequent sequence differs by one nucleotide. The identical CDR3 is also encoded by other nucleotide sequences in the sample. The CDR3: CASRGGNQPQHF. CDR3 bases: TGTGCCAGCAGGGGAGGGAATCAGCCCCAGCATTTT. The chain links TRBV6-5 to TRBJ1-5; D not certain. Looked up from germline, CDR1 is MNHEY and CDR2 is SVGAGI. The CDR3 spans 12 residues. The V and J ends lost 6 bases and 4 bases respectively, with 7 bases between them.

The chain carries TRBV4-2 and TRBJ1-2, with 7 bases matching TRBD1. Looked up from germline, CDR1 is LGHNA and CDR2 is YNFKEQ. With V trimmed by 4 bases and J by 4 bases, 6 bases remained unmatched. CDR3 length: 14 amino acids. The CDR3 region is CASSREQGSYGYTF. DNA for the CDR3: TGTGCCAGCAGCCGGGAACAGGGGTCCTATGGCTACACCTTC.

The CDR3 loop reads CASLPPGDEKLFF. DNA for the CDR3: TGTGCCAGCCTCCCGCCGGGGGACGAAAAACTGTTTTTT. J is TRBJ1-4 and V is TRBV2; weak D call: TRBD1 (5 bases). Germline CDR1 SNHLY, CDR2 FYNNEI. The CDR3 spans 13 residues. Trimming removed 8 bases at V and 8 bases at J, with 15 bases between.

The genes are TRBV7-2 and TRBJ1-1; no clear D. The CDR3 runs to 13 residues. Germline CDR1 SGHTA, CDR2 FQGNSA. V lost 6 bases, J lost 2 bases, and 10 bases lay in between. This CDR3 is CASRTSVNTEAFF. The CDR3 DNA sequence: TGTGCCAGCAGAACCTCGGTAAACACTGAAGCTTTCTTT. Variable domain in full (rest from reference TRBV7-2 and TRBJ1-1): GAGVSQSPSNKVTEKGKDVELRCDPISGHTALYWYRQSLGQGLEFLIYFQGNSAPDKSGLPSDRFSAERTGGSVSTLTIQRTQQEDSAVYLCASRTSVNTEAFFGQGTRLTVV.

Turning to this clone: At the DNA level, this CDR3 is encoded by other sequences in the same sample as well. The rearrangement uses TRBV24-1 and TRBJ2-3; 7 nucleotides align to TRBD1. The CDR3 spans 14 residues. The ends lost 5 bases at V and 4 bases at J; junction bases unmatched: 5. In germline, CDR1 is KGHDR, CDR2 SFDVKD. The CDR3 bases are TGTGCCACCAGTGTAGGGGGCGGAGCAGATACGCAGTATTTT. It is translated as CATSVGGGADTQYF.